This is a list of T cell receptor beta chains from one sample in a study of blood T cell repertoires in COVID-19. Produced via immunoSEQ multiplex PCR; TCRdb's table is partial and in-frame only. The sample has approximately 120,000 clones, about 84% seen once. Sequencing input: peripheral blood. All receptors derive from a human donor in a cohort sampled during active COVID-19. Both conserved end residues are part of each CDR3. D genes are given only for firm matches. Only part of the rows carry a size: once, few, many, or a class if the clone is expanded.

D gene: TRBD1
clone size: .
V gene: TRBV3-1/TRBV3-2
J gene: TRBJ1-2
CDR3 protein: CASSQEDRVNGGYTF
CDR3 DNA: TGTGCCAGCAGCCAAGAGGACAGGGTAAATGGCGGCTACACCTTC

D gene: TRBD2
clone size: .
V gene: TRBV4-3
J gene: TRBJ2-2
CDR3 protein: CASSQEATSSANTGELFF
CDR3 DNA: TGCGCCAGCAGCCAAGAAGCGACTAGCTCCGCGAACACCGGGGAGCTGTTTTTT

D gene: .
clone size: .
V gene: TRBV18
J gene: TRBJ1-2
CDR3 protein: CASSTRNYGYTF
CDR3 DNA: TGTGCCAGCTCAACGAGGAACTATGGCTACACCTTC

D gene: .
clone size: .
V gene: TRBV15
J gene: TRBJ1-1
CDR3 protein: CATSRAGSSTEAFF
CDR3 DNA: TGTGCCACCAGCAGAGCAGGCAGCTCCACTGAAGCTTTCTTT

D gene: .
clone size: .
V gene: TRBV29-1
J gene: TRBJ1-1
CDR3 protein: CSVGSYAPEAFF
CDR3 DNA: TGCAGCGTTGGTTCTTATGCGCCTGAAGCTTTCTTT

D gene: .
clone size: .
V gene: TRBV6-5
J gene: TRBJ1-1
CDR3 protein: CASSSTVNTEAFF
CDR3 DNA: TGTGCCAGCAGTTCGACAGTTAACACTGAAGCTTTCTTT

D gene: TRBD2
clone size: .
V gene: TRBV7-6
J gene: TRBJ2-1
CDR3 protein: CASSLAHAGDQGEQFF
CDR3 DNA: TGTGCCAGCAGCTTAGCGCACGCGGGAGATCAGGGTGAGCAGTTCTTC

D gene: TRBD1
clone size: .
V gene: TRBV5-1
J gene: TRBJ1-6
CDR3 protein: CASSEGQRYSPLHF
CDR3 DNA: TGCGCCAGCAGCGAGGGACAGCGATACTCACCCCTCCACTTT

D gene: TRBD1
clone size: .
V gene: TRBV5-6
J gene: TRBJ1-1
CDR3 protein: CASSLVDRVGTEAFF
CDR3 DNA: TGTGCCAGCAGCTTGGTTGACAGGGTGGGAACTGAAGCTTTCTTT

D gene: TRBD1
clone size: once
V gene: TRBV19
J gene: TRBJ1-5
CDR3 protein: CASRKTGGSNSNQPQHF
CDR3 DNA: TGTGCCAGTAGGAAGACAGGGGGCTCGAATAGCAATCAGCCCCAGCATTTT

D gene: .
clone size: .
V gene: TRBV27
J gene: TRBJ2-2
CDR3 protein: CASSPSGRPGELFF
CDR3 DNA: TGTGCCAGCAGCCCCAGTGGCAGGCCCGGGGAGCTGTTTTTT

D gene: .
clone size: many
V gene: TRBV28
J gene: TRBJ2-7
CDR3 protein: CASSLVPYEQYF
CDR3 DNA: TGTGCCAGCAGCCTTGTCCCCTACGAGCAGTACTTC

D gene: .
clone size: .
V gene: TRBV5-1
J gene: TRBJ2-2
CDR3 protein: CASSSGEVRRGELFF
CDR3 DNA: TGCGCCAGCAGCTCCGGGGAGGTTCGAAGGGGGGAGCTGTTTTTT

D gene: .
clone size: .
V gene: TRBV28
J gene: TRBJ1-2
CDR3 protein: CASSLTGDFYGYTF
CDR3 DNA: TGTGCCAGCAGCCTTACGGGAGATTTTTATGGCTACACCTTC

D gene: .
clone size: .
V gene: TRBV6-1
J gene: TRBJ2-5
CDR3 protein: CASSEVKQQWAQYF
CDR3 DNA: TGTGCCAGCAGTGAAGTCAAACAGCAATGGGCCCAGTACTTC

D gene: .
clone size: .
V gene: TRBV6-5
J gene: TRBJ2-5
CDR3 protein: CASSRRGGAQETQYF
CDR3 DNA: TGTGCCAGCAGTAGAAGGGGCGGGGCCCAAGAGACCCAGTACTTC

D gene: TRBD2
clone size: .
V gene: TRBV9
J gene: TRBJ2-3
CDR3 protein: CASNPEGTSGSDTQYF
CDR3 DNA: TGTGCCAGCAACCCAGAAGGGACTAGCGGCTCAGATACGCAGTATTTT

D gene: .
clone size: .
V gene: TRBV18
J gene: TRBJ1-4
CDR3 protein: CASSPTSSKTNEKLFF
CDR3 DNA: TGTGCCAGCTCACCAACGAGTTCAAAGACTAATGAAAAACTGTTTTTT

D gene: TRBD2
clone size: .
V gene: TRBV6-2/TRBV6-3
J gene: TRBJ2-1
CDR3 protein: CASSAGLAGDEQFF
CDR3 DNA: TGTGCCAGCAGTGCCGGACTAGCGGGAGATGAGCAGTTCTTC

D gene: .
clone size: .
V gene: TRBV11-2
J gene: TRBJ2-6
CDR3 protein: CASSLVYGSGANVLTF
CDR3 DNA: TGTGCCAGCAGCTTAGTCTACGGGTCTGGGGCCAACGTCCTGACTTTC

D gene: TRBD2
clone size: .
V gene: TRBV29-1
J gene: TRBJ2-5
CDR3 protein: CSLKREGAMTQYF
CDR3 DNA: TGCAGCTTAAAACGGGAGGGCGCCATGACCCAGTACTTC

D gene: TRBD2
clone size: .
V gene: TRBV2
J gene: TRBJ2-1
CDR3 protein: CASSRGLSGGQFF
CDR3 DNA: TGTGCCAGCAGTCGGGGACTATCAGGAGGGCAGTTCTTC

D gene: .
clone size: .
V gene: TRBV12-3/TRBV12-4
J gene: TRBJ1-3
CDR3 protein: CASTGSGNTIYF
CDR3 DNA: TGTGCCAGCACCGGCTCTGGAAACACCATATATTTT

D gene: TRBD1
clone size: few
V gene: TRBV25-1
J gene: TRBJ1-2
CDR3 protein: CASSFVDRERGYTF
CDR3 DNA: TGTGCCAGCAGTTTCGTGGACAGGGAACGAGGCTACACCTTC

D gene: .
clone size: .
V gene: TRBV12-3/TRBV12-4
J gene: TRBJ1-1
CDR3 protein: CASSLVRNTEAFF
CDR3 DNA: TGTGCCAGCAGTTTAGTTAGGAACACTGAAGCTTTCTTT

D gene: .
clone size: few
V gene: TRBV7-2
J gene: TRBJ2-7
CDR3 protein: CASSSLISYEQYF
CDR3 DNA: TGTGCCAGCAGCTCACTTATAAGTTACGAGCAGTACTTC

D gene: .
clone size: .
V gene: TRBV5-1
J gene: TRBJ2-1
CDR3 protein: CASSLGGQGDEQFF
CDR3 DNA: TGCGCCAGCAGCTTGGGAGGTCAGGGCGATGAGCAGTTCTTC

D gene: .
clone size: .
V gene: TRBV25-1
J gene: TRBJ2-7
CDR3 protein: CASSEQDFYEQYF
CDR3 DNA: TGTGCCAGCAGTGAACAGGACTTCTACGAGCAGTACTTC

D gene: TRBD2
clone size: .
V gene: TRBV7-9
J gene: TRBJ2-1
CDR3 protein: CASSLLGEGEQFF
CDR3 DNA: TGTGCCAGCAGCCTCCTAGGGGAGGGTGAGCAGTTCTTC

D gene: TRBD2
clone size: .
V gene: TRBV15
J gene: TRBJ2-4
CDR3 protein: CATSRDGGSAKNIQYF
CDR3 DNA: TGTGCCACCAGCAGAGACGGGGGGAGTGCCAAAAACATTCAGTACTTC

D gene: .
clone size: .
V gene: TRBV14
J gene: TRBJ1-1
CDR3 protein: CASSQGPGTEAFF
CDR3 DNA: TGTGCCAGCAGCCAGGGCCCAGGCACTGAAGCTTTCTTT

D gene: .
clone size: .
V gene: TRBV5-6
J gene: TRBJ1-3
CDR3 protein: CASSLGAGTDSSGNTIYF
CDR3 DNA: TGTGCCAGCAGCTTGGGTGCGGGGACCGATAGTTCTGGAAACACCATATATTTT

D gene: .
clone size: .
V gene: TRBV24-1
J gene: TRBJ2-5
CDR3 protein: CATSEKRRQETQYF
CDR3 DNA: TGTGCCACCAGTGAAAAGAGGCGGCAAGAGACCCAGTACTTC

D gene: .
clone size: .
V gene: TRBV20-1
J gene: TRBJ1-2
CDR3 protein: CSATGDYGYTF
CDR3 DNA: TGCAGTGCTACAGGGGACTATGGCTACACCTTC

D gene: .
clone size: .
V gene: TRBV11-2
J gene: TRBJ2-4
CDR3 protein: CASSLVSGRGRIQYF
CDR3 DNA: TGTGCCAGCAGCTTAGTATCAGGGCGTGGGCGCATTCAGTACTTC

D gene: TRBD2
clone size: .
V gene: TRBV7-9
J gene: TRBJ2-7
CDR3 protein: CASSTSGRALLSEQYF
CDR3 DNA: TGTGCCAGCAGCACTAGCGGGAGGGCCTTGCTTAGTGAGCAGTACTTC

D gene: TRBD2
clone size: .
V gene: TRBV12-3/TRBV12-4
J gene: TRBJ2-1
CDR3 protein: CASSGGLAGPFF
CDR3 DNA: TGTGCCAGCAGTGGGGGACTAGCCGGGCCGTTCTTC

D gene: .
clone size: .
V gene: TRBV18
J gene: TRBJ2-7
CDR3 protein: CASSGQGLYEQYF
CDR3 DNA: TGTGCCAGCTCAGGGCAGGGGTTGTACGAGCAGTACTTC

D gene: .
clone size: .
V gene: TRBV7-9
J gene: TRBJ1-3
CDR3 protein: CASSPWEGTGNTIYF
CDR3 DNA: TGTGCCAGCAGCCCCTGGGAGGGGACAGGAAACACCATATATTTT

D gene: TRBD1
clone size: once
V gene: TRBV28
J gene: TRBJ2-5
CDR3 protein: CASSSQGVKRRETQYF
CDR3 DNA: TGTGCCAGCAGTAGCCAGGGGGTTAAGCGACGGGAGACCCAGTACTTC

D gene: .
clone size: .
V gene: TRBV7-6
J gene: TRBJ1-1
CDR3 protein: CASRSPGQNTEAFF
CDR3 DNA: TGTGCCAGCAGGTCGCCGGGACAGAACACTGAAGCTTTCTTT

D gene: .
clone size: .
V gene: TRBV2
J gene: TRBJ1-2
CDR3 protein: CASMRQTNYGYTF
CDR3 DNA: TGTGCCAGCATGCGGCAGACTAACTATGGCTACACCTTC

D gene: .
clone size: .
V gene: TRBV24-1
J gene: TRBJ2-1
CDR3 protein: CATRGGVVNEQFF
CDR3 DNA: TGTGCCACCAGGGGGGGAGTGGTTAATGAGCAGTTCTTC

D gene: TRBD1
clone size: .
V gene: TRBV28
J gene: TRBJ2-2
CDR3 protein: CASSLTGGESGELFF
CDR3 DNA: TGTGCCAGCAGTTTAACAGGGGGTGAATCCGGGGAGCTGTTTTTT

D gene: TRBD1
clone size: few
V gene: TRBV7-9
J gene: TRBJ2-2
CDR3 protein: CASSLGQPTGELFF
CDR3 DNA: TGTGCCAGCAGTTTGGGACAGCCTACCGGGGAGCTGTTTTTT

D gene: .
clone size: .
V gene: TRBV18
J gene: TRBJ2-3
CDR3 protein: CASSPPQDRAQYF
CDR3 DNA: TGTGCCAGCTCACCACCGCAGGACAGAGCCCAGTATTTT

D gene: .
clone size: .
V gene: TRBV27
J gene: TRBJ2-1
CDR3 protein: CASSLEGRGSYNEQFF
CDR3 DNA: TGTGCCAGCAGTCTAGAGGGTCGAGGCTCCTACAATGAGCAGTTCTTC